This TCR beta chain was identified during a study of blood T cell repertoires in COVID-19. Whole-study context: The United States, Italy and Spain provided the acute and convalescent COVID-19 samples. From T cells, B-cell-depleted T cells, or PBMCs came the material, which was cDNA or gDNA.

Source study methods: How many nucleated cells were present was estimated from reference gene primer amplification. Some clones are missing from TCRdb's copy, which holds only in-frame ones; the method was immunoSEQ multiplex PCR. The V and J calls and clone size come from that table; D and trimming were worked out from the DNA. The sample gives roughly 92,000 clones, 86% of which show up once; about a tenth is in the top ten. Germline CDR1 and CDR2: MRHNA and SNTAGT. Trimming took 2 bases from V and 8 from J, leaving 16 bases between them. The CDR3 extends over 15 amino acids. This TCR derives from a man aged 45-65 years with acute or convalescent COVID-19. What was sequenced was peripheral blood. This chain links TRBV6-4 with TRBJ2-1; D might be TRBD2 (7 bases). Here the CDR3 reads CASSDRGGLMDEQFF. The CDR3 DNA sequence: TGTGCCAGCAGTGACAGGGGGGGTTTGATGGATGAGCAGTTCTTC.